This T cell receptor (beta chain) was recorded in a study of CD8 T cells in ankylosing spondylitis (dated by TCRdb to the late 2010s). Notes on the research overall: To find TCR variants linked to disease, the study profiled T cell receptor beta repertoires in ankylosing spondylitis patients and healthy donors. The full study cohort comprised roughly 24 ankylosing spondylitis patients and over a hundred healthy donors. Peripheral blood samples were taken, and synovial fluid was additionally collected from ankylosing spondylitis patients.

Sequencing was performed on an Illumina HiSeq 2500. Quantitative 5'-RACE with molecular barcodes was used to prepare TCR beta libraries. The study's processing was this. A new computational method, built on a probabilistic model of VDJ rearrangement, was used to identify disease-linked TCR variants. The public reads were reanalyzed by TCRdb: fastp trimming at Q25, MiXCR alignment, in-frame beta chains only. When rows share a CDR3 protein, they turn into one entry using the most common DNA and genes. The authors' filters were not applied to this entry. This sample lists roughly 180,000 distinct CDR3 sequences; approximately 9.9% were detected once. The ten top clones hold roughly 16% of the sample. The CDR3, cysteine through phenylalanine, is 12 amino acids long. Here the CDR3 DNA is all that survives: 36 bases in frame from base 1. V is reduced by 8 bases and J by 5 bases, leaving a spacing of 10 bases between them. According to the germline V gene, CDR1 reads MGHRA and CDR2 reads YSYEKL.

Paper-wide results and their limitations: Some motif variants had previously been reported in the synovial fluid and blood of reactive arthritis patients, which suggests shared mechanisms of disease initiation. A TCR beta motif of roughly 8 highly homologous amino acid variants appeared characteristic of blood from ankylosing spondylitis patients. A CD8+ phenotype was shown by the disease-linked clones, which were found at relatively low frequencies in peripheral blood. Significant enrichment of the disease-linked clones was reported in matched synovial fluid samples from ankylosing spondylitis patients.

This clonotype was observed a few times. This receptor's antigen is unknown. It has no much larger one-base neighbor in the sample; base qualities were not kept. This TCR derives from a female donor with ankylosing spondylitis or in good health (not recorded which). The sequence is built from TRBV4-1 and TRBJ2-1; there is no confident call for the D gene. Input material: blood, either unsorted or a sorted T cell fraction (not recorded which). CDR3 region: CASSRINNEQFF. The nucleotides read TGCGCCAGCTCTCGTATCAACAATGAGCAGTTCTTC.